These 31 T cell receptor beta chains originate from one sample sequenced in a study of tumor and adjacent non-tumor tissue in lung cancer. The template was RNA from unsorted bulk tissue. TCRbeta libraries were built with three rounds of nested PCR, modified from ARM-PCR. TCRdb processed the multiplex PCR reads anew with MiXCR; each CDR3 protein has one entry. Of about 68,000 distinct CDR3 sequences in the sample, approximately 63% are singletons; the top ten hold just over 20%. The source material was lung tumor tissue. Source of these receptors: a man aged 50-59 years with non-small cell lung cancer.

V gene TRBV28 combines with J gene TRBJ2-7, with D possibly TRBD2 on 5 matching bases. The germline V gene encodes CDR1 MDHEN and CDR2 SYDVKM. The ends were cut back, 3 bases at V and 3 bases at J, with 12 bases in the middle. The CDR3 has 14 amino acids. The CDR3 DNA sequence: TGTGCCAGCAGTTTCCCTGGACGGGGCTACGAGCAGTACTTC. Translation gives CASSFPGRGYEQYF. Full variable domain (remainder filled in from reference TRBV28 and TRBJ2-7): DVKVTQSSRYLVKRTGEKVFLECVQDMDHENMFWYRQDPGLGLRLIYFSYDVKMKEKGDIPEGYSVSREKKERFSLILESASTNQTSMYLCASSFPGRGYEQYFGPGTRLTVT.

This clonotype showed up many times. The rearrangement links TRBV5-4 to TRBJ2-3, with 13 bases aligning to TRBD2. The CDR3 consists of 14 residues. CDR1 is SGHNT, CDR2 YYREEE, per germline (reference sequence). V gave up 5 bases and J gave up 3 bases; unmatched junction bases: 0. CDR3 DNA: TGTGCCAGCAGGGGACTAGCGGGAACAGATACGCAGTATTTT. Amino acid sequence: CASRGLAGTDTQYF.

About this clonotype itself: The CDR3 end shows no conserved phenylalanine or tryptophan, and so a read error is likely. CDR3 sequence: CASGFGQGDKQYL. In nucleotides, the CDR3 is TGCGCAAGCGGGTTTGGGCAGGGGGACAAGCAGTACCTC. V gene TRBV10-2 combines with J gene TRBJ2-7; D might be TRBD1 (7 bases). CDR3 length: 13 amino acids. CDR1 and CDR2 from the germline V gene are WSHSY and SAAADI.

This clonotype was observed a handful of times. The chain is built from TRBV28 and TRBJ2-1; 10 bases are shared with TRBD1. J lost 0 bases, V lost 2 bases, and 19 bases had no gene match. The CDR3 covers 22 residues. From germline, CDR1 is MDHEN and CDR2 SYDVKM. The CDR3 coding sequence is TGTGCCAGCAGTTTACCTACCTGGGACAGGGGAGCAGCAGGAAGCTCCTACAATGAGCAGTTCTTC. Protein product: CASSLPTWDRGAAGSSYNEQFF.

Many counts were recorded for this clonotype. The rearrangement joins TRBV12-3 or TRBV12-4 to TRBJ2-3; 9 bases are a match to TRBD1. This CDR3 contains 15 residues. V dropped 2 bases and J dropped 1; count of bases not matched to a gene: 1. CDR3 coding DNA: TGTGCCAGCAGTTTACGGACAGGGGGCACAGATACGCAGTATTTT. Encoded protein: CASSLRTGGTDTQYF.

A remark on this clonotype: At one boundary the junction diverges from the germline segment, which might be a read error. The CDR3 DNA sequence: TGTGTCAGCAGCTTGGGCACCGGTGGGACAGATACGCAGTATTTT. Protein product: CVSSLGTGGTDTQYF. The chain carries TRBV9 and TRBJ2-3; unclear D gene. Germline V gene lookup returns CDR1 SGDLS and CDR2 YYNGEE. CDR3 length: 15 residues.

V is TRBV28 and J is TRBJ1-6, with D tentatively TRBD1 (6 bases). The CDR3 totals 14 residues. CDR1 and CDR2 (germline): MDHEN, SYDVKM. V dropped 10 bases and J dropped 6 bases, with 16 bases sitting between them. The CDR3 sequence is CATMRGASNSPLHF. The CDR3 nucleotides are TGTGCCACCATGCGGGGGGCTTCTAATTCACCCCTCCACTTT.

For this clonotype: The germline gene is not matched at one end of the junction; a read error may be the cause. The V and J genes are TRBV11-2 and TRBJ2-5; unclear D gene. Germline V gene sequence: CDR1 SGHAT, CDR2 FQNNGV. There are 13 residues in the CDR3. The CDR3 reads CASCEGRQEAQYF. The CDR3 DNA follows: TGTGCCAGCTGCGAAGGCAGACAAGAGGCCCAGTACTTC.

This clonotype was recorded a few times. The rearrangement links TRBV7-2 to TRBJ2-7; D might be TRBD1 (6 bases). The germline CDR1 and CDR2 sequences are SGHTA and FQGNSA. V lost 2 bases and J lost 4, with 15 bases in between. CDR3 length: 15 amino acids. This CDR3 is CASSLSTGGLYEQYF. For the CDR3, the DNA is TGTGCCAGCAGCTTAAGCACTGGGGGCCTTTACGAGCAGTACTTC.

Worth noting for this clonotype: A much larger clone differs from this one at a single base, so this may be a read error. V usage is TRBV4-2 and J usage is TRBJ2-3; TRBD2 aligns across 16 bases. CDR1 and CDR2 from the germline V gene are LGHNA and YNFKEQ. The CDR3 extends over 19 amino acids. CDR3 in amino acids: CANSQEGLAGGRGTDTQYF. In DNA form, the CDR3 reads TGTGCCAACAGCCAAGAGGGACTAGCGGGGGGGCGTGGCACAGATACGCAGTATTTT.

As concerns this clonotype: One end of the junction fails to match germline, which may point to a read error. The V gene is TRBV15, the J gene TRBJ2-3; D call uncertain. Germline V gene lookup returns CDR1 LNHNV and CDR2 YYDKDF (reference sequence). This CDR3 is 15 amino acids long. CDR3: CATCRSWVSTDTQYF. CDR3 nucleotide sequence: TGTGCCACCTGCAGATCTTGGGTTAGCACAGATACGCAGTATTTT. Full variable domain (outside the CDR3, taken from reference TRBV15 and TRBJ2-3): DAMVIQNPRYQVTQFGKPVTLSCSQTLNHNVMYWYQQKSSQAPKLLFHYYDKDFNNEADTPDNFQSRRPNTSFCFLDIRSPGLGDTAMYLCATCRSWVSTDTQYFGPGTRLTVL.

This clonotype was recorded many times. The genes are TRBV20-1 and TRBJ2-7; tentatively, D is TRBD1 (5 bases). The CDR3 runs 14 residues. Trimming took 3 bases from V and 7 from J, leaving 19 bases between them. Germline loops: CDR1 DFQATT, CDR2 SNEGSKA (reference sequence). The CDR3 protein is CSARDLKGILEQYF. Written as DNA, the CDR3 is TGCAGTGCTAGGGATCTGAAGGGGATACTAGAGCAGTACTTC.

On this clonotype: This CDR3 fails to terminate in the conserved phenylalanine or tryptophan, so it likely reflects a read error. This chain joins TRBV6-5 and TRBJ2-7; possibly TRBD2 for D (5 bases). Germline assignment: CDR1 MNHEY and CDR2 SVGAGI. The CDR3 loop spans 14 amino acids. CDR3 nucleotide sequence: TGTGCCAGCAGTTACTCGAGGGAAACCTATGAGCAGTACATC. Translation: CASSYSRETYEQYI.

Comment on this clonotype: A read error may produce the germline difference seen at one junction end. The CDR3 loop reads CASIRDGPYEQYF. CDR3 DNA: TGTGCCAGCATCCGGGACGGACCCTACGAGCAATACTTC. This rearrangement joins TRBV6-1 to TRBJ2-7; TRBD1 or TRBD2 may be the D gene (5 bases each). The CDR3 loop spans 13 amino acids. Germline CDR1 MNHNS, CDR2 SASEGT.

A remark on this clonotype: This clone may be a read error of a much larger clone one base away. The chain couples TRBV10-2 to TRBJ1-1; maybe TRBD1 (5 bases). This CDR3 has 13 residues. The germline CDR1 and CDR2 sequences are WSHSY and SAAADI. The CDR3 loop is CASSESPDTGAFF. In DNA form, the CDR3 reads TGCGCCAGCAGTGAGTCCCCGGACACTGGAGCTTTCTTT.

Regarding this clonotype: At one end the junction does not follow the germline gene, possibly because of a read error. Written as DNA, the CDR3 is TGCGCCTGCAGCCAAGACCCAGGGAGGGACACGGATACGCAGTATTTT. Translating gives CACSQDPGRDTDTQYF. The J gene is TRBJ2-3, the V gene TRBV4-1, with D perhaps TRBD2 (7 bases). The V gene's germline CDR1 is MGHRA and CDR2 YSYEKL. CDR3 length: 16 amino acids.

This clonotype showed up just a few times. Since a much larger clone is just one base distant, this may be a read error. The chain couples TRBV6-6 to TRBJ2-3; D might be TRBD1 or TRBD2, each matching 5 bases. From germline, CDR1 is MNHNY and CDR2 SVGAGI (reference sequence). The length of the CDR3 is 14 residues. The CDR3 DNA sequence: TGTGACAGCAGTGGGGGACCCTACACAGATACGCAGTATTTT. Translating gives CDSSGGPYTDTQYF.

The chain combines TRBV29-1 with TRBJ2-7; the D gene is possibly TRBD1 (5 bases). Trimming removed 0 bases from V and 6 bases from J, with 18 bases in between. CDR3 size: 15 residues. Germline lookup yields CDR1 SQVTM and CDR2 ANQGSEA. The CDR3 region has the DNA TGCAGCGTTGAAGAAGCCAAGGGGAAAGACAGCGAGCAGTACTTC. Translation gives CSVEEAKGKDSEQYF.

A few counts support this clonotype. This clone may be a read error of a much larger clone one base away. The chain couples TRBV6-1 to TRBJ2-7; 7 bases line up with TRBD2. There are 16 residues in the CDR3. Germline V gives CDR1 MNHNS, CDR2 SASEGT. Trimming removed 8 bases from V and 4 bases from J; junction bases left unmatched: 17. CDR3 nucleotides: TGTGCCAGCGGTGGGGCCGTGACTAGCAGCTTGTACGAGCAGTACTTC. As protein: CASGGAVTSSLYEQYF.

This sequence joins TRBV6-2 or TRBV6-3 and TRBJ2-7, with no clear D. The CDR3 runs 13 residues. CDR1 is MNHEY, CDR2 SVGEGT, per germline. V lost 7 bases, J lost 3 bases, and 13 bases lay in between. The CDR3 DNA reads TGTGCCAGCAACGCCCACAGCTTCTACGAGCAGTACTTC. As protein: CASNAHSFYEQYF.

This clonotype qualifies as medium-sized. Here the CDR3 DNA reads TGCAGCGTTAACACAGGGGGGGATACGCAGTATTTT. Its translation is CSVNTGGDTQYF. The chain uses TRBV29-1 and TRBJ2-3; 8 positions agree with TRBD1. Germline values: CDR1 SQVTM, CDR2 ANQGSEA. The trim removed 5 bases at V and 6 bases at J, leaving 4 bases unmatched. This CDR3 is 12 amino acids long.

Concerning this clonotype: Given a much more abundant clone one base away, this may be a read error. The chain recombines TRBV28 with TRBJ1-4, with TRBD1 as a possible D gene (6 bases). This CDR3 contains 13 residues. The V end was cut by 4 bases, the J end by 8 bases, with 11 bases between. The germline V gene has CDR1 MDHEN and CDR2 SYDVKM. In DNA, the CDR3 is TGTGCCAGCAGTTCCGGGACAATCGAAAAACTGTTTTTT. It encodes CASSSGTIEKLFF. The whole variable domain, filled in from reference TRBV28 and TRBJ1-4, reads DVKVTQSSRYLVKRTGEKVFLECVQDMDHENMFWYRQDPGLGLRLIYFSYDVKMKEKGDIPEGYSVSREKKERFSLILESASTNQTSMYLCASSSGTIEKLFFGSGTQLSVL.

This clonotype was recorded many times. The chain uses TRBV30 and TRBJ2-3, with no clear D. CDR3 size: 12 residues. Germline loops: CDR1 GTSNPN, CDR2 SVGIG (reference sequence). V was clipped by 2 bases and J by 0 bases, with 3 bases between them. CDR3 loop: CAWSPSTDTQYF. CDR3 nucleotides: TGTGCCTGGAGTCCTAGCACAGATACGCAGTATTTT.

The chain couples TRBV7-8 to TRBJ1-1; D call uncertain. CDR3 size: 13 residues. Germline V gene sequence: CDR1 SGHVS, CDR2 FQNEAQ. Trimming removed 1 base from V and 2 bases from J, with 5 bases in between. The CDR3 region is CASSLVCNTEAFF. The CDR3 DNA follows: TGTGCCAGCAGCTTAGTGTGTAACACTGAAGCTTTCTTT.

This clonotype appeared a few times. This chain links TRBV4-2 with TRBJ2-2, with D unresolved. V lost 11 bases to trimming and J lost 1 base, with 11 bases between them. The germline gives CDR1 LGHNA, CDR2 YNFKEQ. This CDR3 contains 13 residues. In DNA form, the CDR3 reads TGTGCCCGTACAGACAAGAACACCGGGGAGCTGTTTTTT. Protein product: CARTDKNTGELFF.

On this clonotype: A much larger clone lies one base from this, so it may be a read error. V usage is TRBV5-1 and J usage is TRBJ1-5; perhaps TRBD1 as D (5 bases). Germline V CDR1 and CDR2: SGHRS, YFSETQ. The CDR3 extends over 14 amino acids. CDR3 sequence reads: CAISSEGQSQPQHF. The CDR3 nucleotides are TGCGCCATCAGCTCGGAGGGGCAGTCACAGCCCCAGCATTTT.

Points on this clonotype: The missing conserved phenylalanine or tryptophan at the end of this CDR3 makes a read error likely. This rearrangement joins TRBV11-2 to TRBJ2-5; the D gene could be TRBD1 or TRBD2 (5 bases each). The CDR3 runs to 12 residues. Germline-derived CDR1 and CDR2 are SGHAT and FQNNGV. The CDR3 DNA sequence: TGTACCTGCAGGGAGAATCAAGAGACCCAGTACCTC. Protein product: CTCRENQETQYL.

The table lists this clonotype with a few counts. A much larger clone is a single base away; this may be a read error. The chain couples TRBV6-1 to TRBJ1-6, with D tentatively TRBD1 (6 bases). CDR1 is MNHNS, CDR2 SASEGT, per germline. CDR3 length: 17 amino acids. The CDR3 region has the DNA TGTGCCAACAGTGAAGCCGGACAGCGTACTTATAATTCACCCCTCCACTTT. Protein sequence: CANSEAGQRTYNSPLHF.

V is TRBV24-1 and J is TRBJ2-7, with D perhaps matching TRBD1 or TRBD2 (5 bases each). Germline assignment: CDR1 KGHDR and CDR2 SFDVKD. The CDR3 has 15 amino acids. Trimming cost V 0 bases and J 0 bases, with 8 bases left between them. The CDR3 here is CATSDLVGGSYEQYF. CDR3 nucleotide sequence: TGTGCCACCAGTGATTTGGTTGGGGGCTCCTACGAGCAGTACTTC.

About this clonotype itself: A single base separates this from a much larger clone, so it may be a read error. The V gene is TRBV5-4, the J gene TRBJ2-7, with 9 bases matching TRBD2. CDR1 is SGHNT, CDR2 YYREEE, per germline (reference sequence). V lost 1 base, J lost 9 bases, and 11 bases stayed unmatched. The CDR3 has 15 amino acids. Here the CDR3 DNA reads TGTGCCAGCAGCTTGTTAGCGGGAGACGTCGACGGGCAGTACTTC. Its translation is CASSLLAGDVDGQYF.

Concerning this clonotype: The missing conserved phenylalanine or tryptophan at the end of this CDR3 makes a read error likely. The V gene is TRBV11-2, the J gene TRBJ2-5, with D perhaps given as TRBD1 or TRBD2 (5 bases each). The CDR3 totals 12 residues. CDR1 and CDR2 from the germline V gene are SGHAT and FQNNGV. This chain's CDR3 is CASRENQGTQYL. DNA of the CDR3: TGTGCTAGCAGGGAGAATCAAGGGACCCAGTACCTC.